These 8 T cell receptor beta chains were sequenced from one sample in a study of OX40 agonist ivuxolimab in advanced cancers. The protocol was immunoSEQ multiplex PCR, while the TCRdb copy is restricted to in-frame clones and leaves out a portion. The profile shows roughly 93,000 clones, approximately 80% of them singletons. The input for sequencing was CD4+ or CD8+ T cells sorted from blood, taken in a trial of the OX40 agonist ivuxolimab. The receptors originated from an adult with an advanced solid tumor such as melanoma, head and neck, liver or kidney cancer.

The chain employs TRBV6-5 and TRBJ1-6; D may be TRBD1 (5 bases). The CDR3 spans 16 residues. Germline V gene sequence: CDR1 MNHEY, CDR2 SVGAGI. V was shortened by 2 bases and J by 6 bases, with 14 bases between the two germline ends. The CDR3 spells CASSYGGATFNSPLHF. CDR3 coding DNA: TGTGCCAGCAGTTACGGTGGGGCAACCTTTAATTCACCCCTCCACTTT.

This clone was observed a single time. The V and J genes are TRBV4-3 and TRBJ2-1; D gene unclear. Trimming stripped 7 bases from V and 7 bases from J, with 14 bases between. Germline-derived CDR1 and CDR2 are LGHNA and YSLEER. The CDR3 runs to 13 residues. CDR3 region: CASTDGSGNEQFF. The CDR3 region has the DNA TGCGCCAGCACAGATGGATCTGGAAATGAGCAGTTCTTC.

This clone was observed a handful of times. Written as DNA, the CDR3 is TGTGCCAGCAGTAACAGGGGCGGTGGGGTGTACGAGCAGTACTTC. Translation: CASSNRGGGVYEQYF. This chain connects TRBV27 to TRBJ2-7, with 7 bases aligning to TRBD1. CDR1 is MNHEY and CDR2 is SMNVEV in the germline V gene (reference sequence). The CDR3 is 15 residues long. V gave up 5 bases and J gave up 4 bases; unmatched junction bases: 11.

This chain connects TRBV19 to TRBJ1-3, with D unresolved. The CDR3 length is 15 residues. Trimming cost V 5 bases and J 0 bases, with 11 bases left between them. In germline, CDR1 is LNHDA, CDR2 SQIVND (reference sequence). The CDR3 DNA reads TGTGCCAGTAGTTTCCTAGCGGGCTCTGGAAACACCATATATTTT. As protein: CASSFLAGSGNTIYF.

The chain carries TRBV7-8 and TRBJ2-2; 9 bases are shared with TRBD2. The germline V gene has CDR1 SGHVS and CDR2 FQNEAQ. V lost 8 bases to trimming and J lost 4 bases; unmatched junction nucleotides: 8. The CDR3 totals 15 residues. CDR3 region: CASRRGLAGTGELFF. The CDR3 nucleotides read TGTGCCAGCCGCCGGGGACTAGCAGGCACCGGGGAGCTGTTTTTT.

The chain is built from TRBV2 and TRBJ2-1; D possibly uses TRBD1 or TRBD2 (6 bases each). Germline CDR1 SNHLY, CDR2 FYNNEI. V lost 5 bases and J 6 bases, leaving 14 bases between the germline ends. The CDR3 is 14 residues long. The CDR3: CASSPLGGPNEQFF. CDR3 DNA: TGTGCCAGCAGTCCTCTGGGGGGCCCCAATGAGCAGTTCTTC.

The V and J genes are TRBV19 and TRBJ2-4; the match to TRBD1 covers 7 bases. V was clipped by 4 bases and J by 9 bases; unmatched bases: 9. This CDR3 is built from 14 residues. Germline V lookup: CDR1 LNHDA, CDR2 SQIVND (reference sequence). For the CDR3, the DNA is TGTGCCAGTAGTAATAACAGGGGTGCTGGCATTCAGTACTTC. This encodes CASSNNRGAGIQYF.

This chain connects TRBV28 to TRBJ1-1; D possibly corresponds to TRBD1 (6 bases). Germline CDR1 is MDHEN and CDR2 is SYDVKM. Trimming left V 6 bases short and J 4 bases short, with 15 bases between. The CDR3 extends over 14 amino acids. The CDR3 spells CASSPRDILTEAFF. The DNA for the CDR3 is TGTGCCAGCAGCCCGAGGGACATCCTCACTGAAGCTTTCTTT.